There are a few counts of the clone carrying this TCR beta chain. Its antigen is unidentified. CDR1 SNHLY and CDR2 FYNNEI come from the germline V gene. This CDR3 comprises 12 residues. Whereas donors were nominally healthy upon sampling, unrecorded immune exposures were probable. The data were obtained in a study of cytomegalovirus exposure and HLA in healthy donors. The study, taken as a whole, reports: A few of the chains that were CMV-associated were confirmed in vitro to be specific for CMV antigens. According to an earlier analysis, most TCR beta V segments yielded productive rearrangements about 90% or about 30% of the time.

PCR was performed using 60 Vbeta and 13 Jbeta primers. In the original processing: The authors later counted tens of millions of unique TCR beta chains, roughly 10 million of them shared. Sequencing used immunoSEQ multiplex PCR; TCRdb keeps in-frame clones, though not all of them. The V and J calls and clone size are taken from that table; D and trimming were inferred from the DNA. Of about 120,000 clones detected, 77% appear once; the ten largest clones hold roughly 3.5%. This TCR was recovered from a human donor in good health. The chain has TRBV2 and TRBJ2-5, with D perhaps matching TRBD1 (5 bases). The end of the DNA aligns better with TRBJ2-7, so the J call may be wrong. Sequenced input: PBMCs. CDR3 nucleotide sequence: TGTGCCAGCGGGATAGGGGTGGACGAGCAGTACTTC. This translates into CASGIGVDEQYF.